This T cell receptor (beta chain) was obtained from a study of T-cell reconstitution after alpha-beta-depleted transplantation in children. TCRbeta library preparation incorporated unique molecular identifiers. TCRdb re-called the PCR reads through MiXCR, storing one row per CDR3 protein. The sample carries about half a million distinct CDR3 sequences, roughly an eighth recorded once. The CDR3 extends over 12 amino acids. Trimming stripped 3 bases from V and 6 bases from J, with 9 bases between. Germline CDR1 and CDR2: SGHTA and FQGNSA. This clonotype was counted a few times. The material was PBMCs from the stem cell graft donor, obtained from the stem cell graft. The V call is TRBV7-2, the J call TRBJ2-7; D might be TRBD2 (6 bases). The origin of this receptor is a human donor who donated a stem cell graft to a child with combined immunodeficiency. The CDR3 sequence is CASSFVEGEQYF. The CDR3 DNA follows: TGTGCCAGCAGCTTCGTGGAGGGCGAGCAGTACTTC.